Below are 32 T cell receptor beta chains sequenced from a single sample in a study of T cell responses to AZD1222 COVID-19 vaccine. Here immunoSEQ multiplex PCR was the method, and the copy in TCRdb shows in-frame clones only, minus some. The profile shows tens of thousands of clones, roughly 90% of them singletons. The sequencing here drew on peripheral blood, taken on day 0 of MenACWY control vaccination. The origin of the receptors is an adult in good health.

This clone was picked up a small number of times. V and J are TRBV4-1 and TRBJ1-2; 7 bases line up with TRBD1. V was clipped by 1 base and J by 6 bases; unmatched bases: 2. Germline CDR1 and CDR2: MGHRA and YSYEKL. The CDR3 has 13 residues. In DNA, the CDR3 is TGCGCCAGCAGCCAAGGACAGGGAGATGGCTACACCTTC. Protein sequence: CASSQGQGDGYTF.

This clone showed up just once. The chain couples TRBV15 to TRBJ1-6; tentative D call: TRBD1 (5 bases). The ends were cut back, 1 base at V and 8 bases at J, with 18 bases in the middle. This CDR3 region has 17 residues. From germline, CDR1 is LNHNV and CDR2 YYDKDF (reference sequence). The CDR3 is CATSRVQGRNAHSPLHF. CDR3 nucleotide sequence: TGTGCCACCAGCAGAGTTCAGGGACGAAATGCGCATTCACCCCTCCACTTT.

This chain uses TRBV9 with TRBJ1-2; D is unresolved. This CDR3 region has 15 residues. The germline gives CDR1 SGDLS, CDR2 YYNGEE. Trimming shortened V by 0 bases and J by 1 base, and 10 bases separated the two germline ends. The CDR3 DNA reads as TGTGCCAGCAGCGTAGAAGCGACCCTTAACTATGGCTACACCTTC. It yields the protein CASSVEATLNYGYTF.

This clone has only a few counts. The chain links TRBV9 to TRBJ1-4, with D possibly TRBD1 on 6 matching bases. Per the germline V gene, CDR1 is SGDLS and CDR2 is YYNGEE. Trimming left V 4 bases short and J 0 bases short, with 10 bases between. The CDR3 consists of 15 residues. The CDR3 DNA reads TGTGCCAGCAGCCCAGGGGAAGCAACTAATGAAAAACTGTTTTTT. This codes for CASSPGEATNEKLFF.

The CDR3 DNA follows: TGTGCCAGCAGTTACGAGACAGGCACGGGGACTGAAGCTTTCTTT. It yields the protein CASSYETGTGTEAFF. The chain has TRBV6-5 and TRBJ1-1, with D tentatively TRBD1 (6 bases). V lost 2 bases and J 5 bases, leaving 15 bases between the germline ends. CDR1 is MNHEY, CDR2 SVGAGI, per germline. The CDR3 runs to 15 residues.

The CDR3 is CASSGTWGYGYTF. Written as DNA, the CDR3 is TGTGCCAGCAGCGGTACATGGGGCTATGGCTACACCTTC. The rearrangement joins TRBV6-5 to TRBJ1-2; D is undetermined. Germline V gene sequence: CDR1 MNHEY, CDR2 SVGAGI. The CDR3 spans 13 residues. V lost 6 bases and J lost 4, with 12 bases in between.

The gene calls are TRBV6-2 or TRBV6-3 and TRBJ1-1, with D unresolved. The CDR3 is 15 residues long. V lost 2 bases, J lost 2 bases, and 12 bases lay in between. CDR1 is MNHEY and CDR2 is SVGEGT in the germline V gene. The DNA of the CDR3 is TGTGCCAGCAGTTACAGCCCCATGGAAAACACTGAAGCTTTCTTT. This translates into CASSYSPMENTEAFF.

The rearrangement links TRBV7-6 to TRBJ2-2; either TRBD1 or TRBD2 may supply D (5 bases each). Trimming removed 0 bases at V and 7 bases at J, with 12 bases between. The germline gives CDR1 SGHVS, CDR2 FNYEAQ. The CDR3 is 15 residues long. The CDR3 protein is CASSLAGLEGGELFF. In DNA form, the CDR3 reads TGTGCCAGCAGCTTAGCGGGGCTAGAGGGCGGGGAGCTGTTTTTT.

The gene calls are TRBV11-3 and TRBJ1-2; no definite D call. V lost 1 base and J lost 13, with 19 bases in between. Germline CDR1 reads SGHNT; CDR2 reads YENEEA. The CDR3 spans 14 residues. Here the CDR3 DNA reads TGTGCCAGCAGCTTAGGCTTTTCTGGGATCTCCCGCACCTTC. Its protein product is CASSLGFSGISRTF.

The chain employs TRBV28 and TRBJ1-2; 9 bases align to TRBD1. The CDR3 is 11 amino acids. CDR1 is MDHEN and CDR2 is SYDVKM in the germline V gene. Trimming removed 11 bases from V and 8 bases from J; junction bases left unmatched: 6. This CDR3 reads CALQGALGYTF. The CDR3 bases are TGTGCCTTACAGGGGGCGCTAGGCTACACCTTC.

The CDR3: CASSLGGQGAYGYTF. CDR3 bases: TGTGCCAGCAGCTTGGGGGGACAGGGGGCATATGGCTACACCTTC. The chain uses TRBV5-4 and TRBJ1-2; 12 positions match TRBD1. This CDR3 is 15 amino acids long. With V trimmed by 0 bases and J by 5 bases, 2 bases remained unmatched. Germline V gene lookup returns CDR1 SGHNT and CDR2 YYREEE (reference sequence).

This clone was counted between two and nine times. V and J are TRBV10-1 and TRBJ2-5; D may be TRBD2 (7 bases). Trimming shortened V by 10 bases and J by 5 bases, and 20 bases separated the two germline ends. The length of the CDR3 is 14 residues. Germline values: CDR1 WNHNN, CDR2 SYGVQD (reference sequence). The CDR3 protein is CAIPGLRGTETQYF. CDR3 coding DNA: TGCGCCATACCGGGACTAAGGGGGACGGAGACCCAGTACTTC.

The rearrangement uses TRBV7-2 and TRBJ2-3; D is perhaps TRBD2 (6 bases). The V end lost 5 bases, the J end lost 5 bases, and 11 bases lay between the germline ends. Germline V gene data show CDR1 as SGHTA and CDR2 as FQGNSA. The CDR3 length is 13 residues. CDR3 amino acids: CASSRHGGDTQYF. The CDR3 coding sequence is TGTGCCAGCAGCCGACACGGGGGAGATACGCAGTATTTT. Full variable domain (outside the CDR3, taken from reference TRBV7-2 and TRBJ2-3): GAGVSQSPSNKVTEKGKDVELRCDPISGHTALYWYRQSLGQGLEFLIYFQGNSAPDKSGLPSDRFSAERTGGSVSTLTIQRTQQEDSAVYLCASSRHGGDTQYFGPGTRLTVL.

This rearrangement joins TRBV3-1 (or the pseudogene TRBV3-2) to TRBJ2-7; TRBD1 matches 9 bases. CDR1 is LGHDT and CDR2 is YNNKEL in the germline V gene (reference sequence). The CDR3 is made up of 14 amino acids. Trimming took 4 bases from V and 3 from J; bases not matched to a gene: 4. The CDR3 coding sequence is TGTGCCAGCAGCCGTGGGACAGGGTACTACGAGCAGTACTTC. It is translated as CASSRGTGYYEQYF.

The gene calls are TRBV7-9 and TRBJ2-5; D possibly corresponds to TRBD1 (5 bases). Germline loops: CDR1 SEHNR, CDR2 FQNEAQ (reference sequence). The CDR3 has 15 residues. V shed 2 bases and J shed 1 base, with 11 bases lying between them. The CDR3 bases are TGTGCCAGCAGCTTAACCGGCAGGGTCCAAGAGACCCAGTACTTC. Translating it yields CASSLTGRVQETQYF.

A word on this clone: Other nucleotide sequences from this sample produce the same CDR3. The gene calls are TRBV19 and TRBJ1-5; no definite D call. Trimming shortened V by 7 bases and J by 0 bases, and 10 bases separated the two germline ends. The CDR3 extends over 14 amino acids. Germline V gene data show CDR1 as LNHDA and CDR2 as SQIVND (reference sequence). The CDR3 nucleotides read TGTGCCAGTACTCAGCCCTATAGCAATCAGCCCCAGCATTTT. It is translated as CASTQPYSNQPQHF.

This chain connects TRBV20-1 to TRBJ2-7, with a weak D call TRBD2 (6 bases). Trimming took 1 base from V and 5 from J, leaving 6 bases between them. The length of the CDR3 is 11 residues. Germline V gene lookup returns CDR1 DFQATT and CDR2 SNEGSKA (reference sequence). The CDR3: CSARGTNEQYF. Here the CDR3 DNA reads TGCAGTGCTAGAGGGACTAACGAGCAGTACTTC.

V usage is TRBV2 and J usage is TRBJ2-7, with no clear D. The CDR3 has 11 amino acids. The V gene's germline CDR1 is SNHLY and CDR2 FYNNEI. Trimming cost V 7 bases and J 3 bases, with 7 bases left between them. The CDR3 nucleotides are TGTGCCAGCATCCTAAGCTACGAGCAGTACTTC. This sequence encodes CASILSYEQYF.

The V call is TRBV5-1, the J call TRBJ1-2; D is unclear. Germline lookup yields CDR1 SGHRS and CDR2 YFSETQ. The CDR3 runs 14 residues. Trimming left V 4 bases short and J 1 base short, with 11 bases between. The CDR3 bases are TGCGCCAGCAGCCCGCTGGACGGTAACTATGGCTACACCTTC. Amino acids: CASSPLDGNYGYTF.

The rearrangement joins TRBV5-1 to TRBJ1-2, with no clear D. CDR3 length: 12 residues. CDR1 is SGHRS and CDR2 is YFSETQ in the germline V gene. Trimming shortened V by 3 bases and J by 6 bases, and 9 bases separated the two germline ends. The CDR3: CASSSYTDGYTF. The CDR3 DNA is TGCGCCAGCAGCTCATACACGGATGGCTACACCTTC.

The rearrangement uses TRBV5-5 and TRBJ1-1; TRBD1 aligns across 7 bases. CDR3 length: 14 amino acids. V gave up 0 bases and J gave up 5 bases; unmatched junction bases: 4. CDR1 is SGHKS and CDR2 is YYEKEE in the germline V gene (reference sequence). Here the CDR3 DNA reads TGTGCCAGCAGCTTGGGACAGGGTTATACTGAAGCTTTCTTT. This gives the protein CASSLGQGYTEAFF.

The chain couples TRBV11-1 to TRBJ2-7; TRBD2 matches 9 bases. Germline V gives CDR1 SGHAT, CDR2 FQDESV (reference sequence). This CDR3 comprises 16 residues. V gave up 0 bases and J gave up 3 bases; unmatched junction bases: 6. CDR3 sequence: CASSLAGAGGLYEQYF. The CDR3 DNA is TGTGCCAGCAGCTTAGCTGGAGCGGGGGGACTCTACGAGCAGTACTTC. The variable domain in full, completed from reference TRBV11-1 and TRBJ2-7, reads EAEVAQSPRYKITEKSQAVAFWCDPISGHATLYWYRQILGQGPELLVQFQDESVVDDSQLPKDRFSAERLKGVDSTLKIQPAELGDSAMYLCASSLAGAGGLYEQYFGPGTRLTVT.

The table lists this clone with a count of one. The CDR3 sequence is CASSLETSGVLDTQYF. For the CDR3, the DNA is TGTGCCAGCAGCTTAGAGACTAGCGGGGTCTTAGATACGCAGTATTTT. The chain combines TRBV7-2 with TRBJ2-3, with TRBD2 matching 11 bases. The germline V gene encodes CDR1 SGHTA and CDR2 FQGNSA. The trim removed 1 base at V and 5 bases at J, leaving 5 bases unmatched. The CDR3 extends over 16 amino acids.

This chain connects TRBV27 to TRBJ2-5; 9 nucleotides align to TRBD1. J gave up 5 bases and V 6 bases, and 7 bases lay outside the gene matches. The CDR3 sequence is 14 residues long. The germline CDR1 and CDR2 sequences are MNHEY and SMNVEV (reference sequence). CDR3 region: CASRLQGAWETQYF. CDR3 DNA sequence: TGTGCCAGCAGACTACAGGGGGCGTGGGAGACCCAGTACTTC.

This sequence joins TRBV28 and TRBJ1-2; 8 bases agree with TRBD1. V trimming: 11 bases; J trimming: 0 bases; junction bases outside the gene matches: 5. CDR3 length: 13 amino acids. The germline CDR1 and CDR2 sequences are MDHEN and SYDVKM. The CDR3 coding sequence is TGTGCCGGATCGACAGGGGCTAACTATGGCTACACCTTC. It translates to CAGSTGANYGYTF.

The chain recombines TRBV15 with TRBJ2-5, with 9 bases aligning to TRBD1. There are 14 residues in the CDR3. CDR1 is LNHNV, CDR2 YYDKDF, per germline (reference sequence). Losses at the gene ends were 3 bases for V and 2 bases for J; bases not matched to a gene: 1. Here the CDR3 reads CATSRGQGQETQYF. DNA for the CDR3: TGTGCCACCAGCAGGGGACAGGGACAAGAGACCCAGTACTTC.

The chain joins TRBV24-1 to TRBJ1-5, with 8 bases that match TRBD1. This CDR3 contains 16 residues. Germline V gives CDR1 KGHDR, CDR2 SFDVKD. V lost 3 bases and J lost 5; bases outside the gene matches: 8. The CDR3 is CATSDTGQGIHQPQHF. Written as DNA, the CDR3 is TGTGCCACCAGTGATACCGGACAGGGTATCCATCAGCCCCAGCATTTT.

The chain employs TRBV7-8 and TRBJ1-2, with a possible D match to TRBD1 (5 bases). Trimming shortened V by 3 bases and J by 4 bases, and 9 bases separated the two germline ends. The V gene's germline CDR1 is SGHVS and CDR2 FQNEAQ. This CDR3 region has 13 residues. CDR3 nucleotides: TGTGCCAGCAGCTTCAGGGTATCCTATGGCTACACCTTC. It yields the protein CASSFRVSYGYTF.

The CDR3 nucleotides read TGTGCCAGCAGCCCTTGGAGGGATCGGGCCAACGTCCTGACTTTC. This codes for CASSPWRDRANVLTF. The rearrangement links TRBV5-6 to TRBJ2-6, with a tentative D call TRBD2 (6 bases). V was shortened by 4 bases and J by 5 bases, with 13 bases between the two germline ends. Germline loops: CDR1 SGHDT, CDR2 YYEEEE. CDR3 size: 15 residues.

This chain links TRBV14 with TRBJ1-1; no firm D call. V shed 5 bases and J shed 1 base, with 14 bases lying between them. CDR1 and CDR2 from the germline V gene are SGHDN and FVKESK. CDR3 length equals 15 residues. The CDR3 reads CASSSYLGGNTEAFF. The CDR3 nucleotides read TGTGCCAGCAGCTCGTACCTGGGAGGGAACACTGAAGCTTTCTTT.

This clone has just one count. The rearrangement uses TRBV10-1 and TRBJ1-5, with TRBD1 identical over 9 bases. Germline loops: CDR1 WNHNN, CDR2 SYGVQD (reference sequence). This CDR3 comprises 21 residues. The trim removed 5 bases at V and 0 bases at J, leaving 20 bases unmatched. This CDR3 reads CASSCLPGAGDRDFSNQPQHF. Here the CDR3 DNA reads TGCGCCAGCAGTTGTTTGCCGGGGGCTGGGGACAGGGATTTTAGCAATCAGCCCCAGCATTTT.

The V gene is TRBV20-1, the J gene TRBJ1-3; no clear D. With 7 bases removed from V and 4 bases from J, the gap between germline ends came to 8 bases. The CDR3 runs to 11 residues. Germline V gene lookup returns CDR1 DFQATT and CDR2 SNEGSKA (reference sequence). Here the CDR3 reads CSGGVGNTIYF. CDR3 DNA sequence: TGCAGTGGGGGAGTAGGAAACACCATATATTTT.